This T cell receptor (beta chain) appears in the sequencing data of a study of cytomegalovirus exposure and HLA in healthy donors. The PCR contained 60 Vbeta and 13 Jbeta primers. The data were produced by immunoSEQ multiplex PCR, yet TCRdb's version contains in-frame clones alone and is incomplete. The repertoire consists of over 150,000 clones, with roughly 80% occurring once and the leading ten covering approximately 2.4%. CDR3 length: 15 amino acids. Germline lookup yields CDR1 SGHRS and CDR2 YFSETQ. The junction had 9 bases not matched to a gene; V was cut back by 7 bases and J by 0 bases. In its sample, this clone was seen a few times.

The chain links TRBV5-1 to TRBJ1-1, with TRBD1 identical over 7 bases. The source is a male donor in good health and CMV-seronegative. Sequenced: PBMCs. The CDR3 sequence: CASADRDWMNTEAFF. CDR3 nucleotides: TGCGCCAGCGCCGACAGGGATTGGATGAACACTGAAGCTTTCTTT.